This T cell receptor beta chain was identified in a study of blood T cells in healthy people across ages. A second about 6 to 12 cycle PCR used barcoded and J-beta primers. A tag from a template-switch adaptor with 12 random nucleotides marked each cDNA molecule. TCRdb re-called the 5' RACE reads with MiXCR, one entry per CDR3 protein. The repertoire holds approximately 1.5 million distinct CDR3 sequences, with about 45% as singletons. There are a few counts of this clonotype. Ranging in age from about 6 to 100, the donors were healthy Caucasian individuals from Russia. V lost 3 bases, J lost 3 bases, and 9 bases lay in between. This CDR3 region has 13 residues. CDR1 SGDLS and CDR2 YYNGEE come from the germline V gene.

The TCR sequence derives from a woman aged 18-30 years in good health. The chain carries TRBV9 and TRBJ1-2; D ambiguous. The sample comprised blood. CDR3 sequence: CASSADVDYGYTF. The CDR3 DNA reads TGTGCCAGCAGCGCAGATGTCGACTATGGCTACACCTTC.